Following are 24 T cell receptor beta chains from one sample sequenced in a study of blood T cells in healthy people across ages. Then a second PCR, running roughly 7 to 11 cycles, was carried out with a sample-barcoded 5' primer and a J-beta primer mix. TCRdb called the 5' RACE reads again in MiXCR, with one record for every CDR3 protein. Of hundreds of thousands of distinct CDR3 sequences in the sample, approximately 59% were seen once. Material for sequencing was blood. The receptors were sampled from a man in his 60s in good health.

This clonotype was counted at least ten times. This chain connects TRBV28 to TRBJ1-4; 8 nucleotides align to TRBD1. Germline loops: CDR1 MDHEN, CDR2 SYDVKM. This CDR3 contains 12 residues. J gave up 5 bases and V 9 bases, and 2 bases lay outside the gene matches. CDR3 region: CASGQGNEKLFF. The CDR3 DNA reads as TGTGCCAGTGGACAGGGCAATGAAAAACTGTTTTTT.

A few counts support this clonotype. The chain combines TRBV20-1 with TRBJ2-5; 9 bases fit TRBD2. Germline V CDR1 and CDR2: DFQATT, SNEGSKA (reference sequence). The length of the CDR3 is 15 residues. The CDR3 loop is CSARESGGYQETQYF. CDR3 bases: TGCAGCGCTCGAGAGAGCGGGGGGTACCAAGAGACCCAGTACTTC.

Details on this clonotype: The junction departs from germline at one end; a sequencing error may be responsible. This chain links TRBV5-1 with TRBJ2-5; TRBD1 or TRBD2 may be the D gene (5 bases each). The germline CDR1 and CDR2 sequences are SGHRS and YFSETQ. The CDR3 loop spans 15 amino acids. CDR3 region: CASSPSPGSQETRYF. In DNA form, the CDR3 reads TGCGCCAGCAGCCCCTCCCCAGGGAGTCAAGAGACCCGGTACTTC.

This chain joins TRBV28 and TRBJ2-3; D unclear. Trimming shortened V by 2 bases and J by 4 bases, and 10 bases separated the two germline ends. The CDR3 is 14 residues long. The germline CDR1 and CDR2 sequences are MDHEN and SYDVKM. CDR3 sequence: CASSLIAPADTQYF. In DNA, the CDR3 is TGTGCCAGCAGTTTAATAGCTCCGGCAGATACGCAGTATTTT.

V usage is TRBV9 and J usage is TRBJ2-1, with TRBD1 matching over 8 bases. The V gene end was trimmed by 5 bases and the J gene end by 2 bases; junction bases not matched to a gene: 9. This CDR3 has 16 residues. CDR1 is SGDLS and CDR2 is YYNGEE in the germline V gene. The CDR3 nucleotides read TGTGCCAGCAGTCCTATGACAGGGGCGGCCTACAATGAGCAGTTCTTC. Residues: CASSPMTGAAYNEQFF.

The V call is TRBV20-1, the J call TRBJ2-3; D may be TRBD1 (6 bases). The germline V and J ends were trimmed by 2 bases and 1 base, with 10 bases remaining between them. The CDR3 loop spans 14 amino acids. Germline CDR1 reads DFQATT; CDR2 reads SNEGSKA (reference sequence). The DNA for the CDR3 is TGCAGTGCTAGAACCCCAGGGGGCACAGATACGCAGTATTTT. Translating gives CSARTPGGTDTQYF.

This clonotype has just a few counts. The chain's CDR3 is CATSSSKTGHYAETQYF. DNA for the CDR3: TGTGCCACCAGCAGTTCAAAGACAGGTCATTACGCGGAGACCCAGTACTTC. The chain uses TRBV15 and TRBJ2-5; D possibly corresponds to TRBD1 (6 bases). There are 17 residues in the CDR3. Germline V CDR1 and CDR2: LNHNV, YYDKDF (reference sequence). Trimming removed 3 bases from V and 5 bases from J, with 22 bases in between.

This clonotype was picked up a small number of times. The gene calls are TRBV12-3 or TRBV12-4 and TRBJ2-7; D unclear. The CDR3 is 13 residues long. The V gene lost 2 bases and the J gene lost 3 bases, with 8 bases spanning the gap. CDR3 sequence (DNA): TGTGCCAGCAGTTTAAATTCGGTCTACGAGCAGTACTTC. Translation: CASSLNSVYEQYF.

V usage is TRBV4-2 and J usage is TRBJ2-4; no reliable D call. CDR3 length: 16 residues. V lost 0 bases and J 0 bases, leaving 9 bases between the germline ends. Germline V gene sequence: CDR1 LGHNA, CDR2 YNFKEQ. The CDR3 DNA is TGTGCCAGCAGCCAAGACTTCGCCGGAGCCAAAAACATTCAGTACTTC. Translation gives CASSQDFAGAKNIQYF.

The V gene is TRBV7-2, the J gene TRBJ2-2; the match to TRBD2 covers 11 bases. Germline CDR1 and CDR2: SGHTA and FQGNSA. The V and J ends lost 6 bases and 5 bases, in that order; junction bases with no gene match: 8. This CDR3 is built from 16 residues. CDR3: CASRIAGGRRTGELFF. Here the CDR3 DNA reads TGTGCCAGCAGAATAGCGGGGGGGCGTAGAACCGGGGAGCTGTTTTTT.

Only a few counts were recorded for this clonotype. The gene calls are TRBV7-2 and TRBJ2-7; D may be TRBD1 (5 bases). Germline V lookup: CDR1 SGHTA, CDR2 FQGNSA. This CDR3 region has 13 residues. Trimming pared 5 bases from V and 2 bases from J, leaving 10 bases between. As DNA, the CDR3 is TGTGCCAGCAGCACTTCAGGGACCTACGAGCAGTACTTC. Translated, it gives CASSTSGTYEQYF. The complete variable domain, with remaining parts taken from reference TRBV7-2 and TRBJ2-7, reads GAGVSQSPSNKVTEKGKDVELRCDPISGHTALYWYRQSLGQGLEFLIYFQGNSAPDKSGLPSDRFSAERTGGSVSTLTIQRTQQEDSAVYLCASSTSGTYEQYFGPGTRLTVT.

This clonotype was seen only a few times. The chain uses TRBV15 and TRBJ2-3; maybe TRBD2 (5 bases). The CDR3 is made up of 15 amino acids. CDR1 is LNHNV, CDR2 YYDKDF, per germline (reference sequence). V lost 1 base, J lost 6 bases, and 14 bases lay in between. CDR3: CATSRGGQARDTQYF. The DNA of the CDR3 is TGTGCCACCAGCAGAGGAGGGCAGGCTCGGGATACGCAGTATTTT. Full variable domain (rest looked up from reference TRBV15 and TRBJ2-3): DAMVIQNPRYQVTQFGKPVTLSCSQTLNHNVMYWYQQKSSQAPKLLFHYYDKDFNNEADTPDNFQSRRPNTSFCFLDIRSPGLGDTAMYLCATSRGGQARDTQYFGPGTRLTVL.

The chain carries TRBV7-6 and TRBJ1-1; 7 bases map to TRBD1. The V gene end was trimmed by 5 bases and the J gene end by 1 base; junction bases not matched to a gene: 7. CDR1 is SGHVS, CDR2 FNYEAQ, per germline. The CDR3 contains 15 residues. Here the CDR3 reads CASSQTGQSNTEAFF. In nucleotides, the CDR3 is TGTGCCAGCAGCCAGACGGGACAGTCGAACACTGAAGCTTTCTTT.

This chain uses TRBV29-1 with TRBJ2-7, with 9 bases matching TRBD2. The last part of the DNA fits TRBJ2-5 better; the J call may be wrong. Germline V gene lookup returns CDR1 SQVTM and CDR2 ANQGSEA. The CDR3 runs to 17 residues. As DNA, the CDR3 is TGCAGCGCTAATCTTCTAGCGGGGAGCCTCGTTACAGGGACCCAGTACTTC. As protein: CSANLLAGSLVTGTQYF.

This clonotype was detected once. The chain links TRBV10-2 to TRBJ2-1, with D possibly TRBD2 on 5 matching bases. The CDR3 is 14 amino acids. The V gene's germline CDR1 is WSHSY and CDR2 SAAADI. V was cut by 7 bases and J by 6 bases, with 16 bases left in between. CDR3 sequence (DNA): TGCGCCAGCAAGAAGGCCCGGGAATCCAATGAGCAGTTCTTC. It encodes CASKKARESNEQFF.

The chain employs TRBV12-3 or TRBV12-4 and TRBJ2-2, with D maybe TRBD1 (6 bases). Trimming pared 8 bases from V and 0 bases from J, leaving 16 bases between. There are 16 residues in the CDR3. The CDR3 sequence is CASPTQTGSNTGELFF. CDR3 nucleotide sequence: TGTGCCAGCCCTACCCAGACAGGATCGAACACCGGGGAGCTGTTTTTT.

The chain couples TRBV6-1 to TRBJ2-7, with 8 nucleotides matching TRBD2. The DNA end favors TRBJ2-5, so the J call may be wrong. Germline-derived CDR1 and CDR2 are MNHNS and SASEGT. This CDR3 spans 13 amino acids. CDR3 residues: CSTQRGGQETQYF. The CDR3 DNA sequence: TGTTCCACCCAACGGGGGGGCCAGGAGACCCAGTACTTC.

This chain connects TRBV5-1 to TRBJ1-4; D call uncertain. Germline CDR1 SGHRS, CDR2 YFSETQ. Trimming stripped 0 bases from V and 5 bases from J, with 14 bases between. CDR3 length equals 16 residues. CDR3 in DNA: TGCGCCAGCAGCTTGGGGGAAAACGACGGCAATGAAAAACTGTTTTTT. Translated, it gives CASSLGENDGNEKLFF. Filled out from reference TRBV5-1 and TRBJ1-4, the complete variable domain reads KAGVTQTPRYLIKTRGQQVTLSCSPISGHRSVSWYQQTPGQGLQFLFEYFSETQRNKGNFPGRFSGRQFSNSRSEMNVSTLELGDSALYLCASSLGENDGNEKLFFGSGTQLSVL.

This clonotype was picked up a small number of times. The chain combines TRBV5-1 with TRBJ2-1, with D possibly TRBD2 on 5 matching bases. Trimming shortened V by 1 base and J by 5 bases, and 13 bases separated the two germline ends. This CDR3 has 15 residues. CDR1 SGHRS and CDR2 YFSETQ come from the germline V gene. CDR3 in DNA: TGCGCCAGCAGCTTGTTCGGGGTCCTGGACAATGAGCAGTTCTTC. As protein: CASSLFGVLDNEQFF.

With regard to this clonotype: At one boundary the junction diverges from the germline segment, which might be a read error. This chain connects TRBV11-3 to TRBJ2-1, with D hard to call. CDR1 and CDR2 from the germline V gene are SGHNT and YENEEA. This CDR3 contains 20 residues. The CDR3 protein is CASSLGWCGFYFCSYKEQFF. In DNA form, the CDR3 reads TGTGCCAGCAGCTTAGGTTGGTGCGGATTTTACTTTTGCTCGTACAAAGAGCAGTTCTTC.

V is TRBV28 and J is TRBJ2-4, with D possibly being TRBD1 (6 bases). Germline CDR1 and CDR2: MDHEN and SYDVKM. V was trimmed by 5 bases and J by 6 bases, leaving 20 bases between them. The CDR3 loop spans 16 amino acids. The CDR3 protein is CASSVSFQGPGNIQYF. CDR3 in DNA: TGTGCCAGCAGTGTGTCCTTCCAGGGGCCTGGAAACATTCAGTACTTC.

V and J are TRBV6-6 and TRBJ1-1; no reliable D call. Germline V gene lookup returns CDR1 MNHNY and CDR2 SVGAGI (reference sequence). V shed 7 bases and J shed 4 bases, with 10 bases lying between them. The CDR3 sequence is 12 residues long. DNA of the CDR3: TGTGCCAGCAATAAGGGAGGCACTGAAGCTTTCTTT. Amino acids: CASNKGGTEAFF.

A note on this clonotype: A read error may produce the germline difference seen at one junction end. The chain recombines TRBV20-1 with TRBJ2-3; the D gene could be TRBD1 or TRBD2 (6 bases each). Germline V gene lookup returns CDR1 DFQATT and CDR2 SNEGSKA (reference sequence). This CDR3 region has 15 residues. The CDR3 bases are TGCAGTGCTAGAGATGAGGGGGGCAGCACAAATACGCAGTATTTT. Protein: CSARDEGGSTNTQYF.

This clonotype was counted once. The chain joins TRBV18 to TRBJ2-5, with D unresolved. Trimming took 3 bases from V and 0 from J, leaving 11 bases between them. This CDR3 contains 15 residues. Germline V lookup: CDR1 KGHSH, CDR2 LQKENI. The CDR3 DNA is TGTGCCAGCTCACCTTCAGGTCCGTACCAAGAGACCCAGTACTTC. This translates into CASSPSGPYQETQYF.